A selection of T cell receptor beta chains follows, all from one sample in a study of cytomegalovirus exposure and HLA in healthy donors. Data came from immunoSEQ multiplex PCR; TCRdb stores just in-frame clones and leaves some out. The table has around 60,000 clones, roughly 95% seen once; the top ten hold roughly 1%. The sample was PBMCs. The source of these receptors is a woman between 18 and 29 years old in good health and CMV-seronegative. Each CDR3 is given with its conserved first and last residue. D genes are given only for firm matches. Not all rows give a size; the values are once, few, many and, for expanded clones, a class.

j_gene: TRBJ1-2; abundance: -; d_gene: -; v_gene: TRBV7-2; CDR3nt: TGTGCCAGCAGCCCCCGCGGACTATATGGCTACACCTTC; CDR3aa: CASSPRGLYGYTF
j_gene: TRBJ2-7; abundance: -; d_gene: -; v_gene: TRBV12-1; CDR3nt: TGTGCCAGCAGCTCTGACCGGACAGGGGGCGCGGGGGAGCAGTACTTC; CDR3aa: CASSSDRTGGAGEQYF
j_gene: TRBJ2-1; abundance: -; d_gene: -; v_gene: TRBV6-6; CDR3nt: TGTGCCAGCAGCCTCCGGGGAGGATCCTACAATGAGCAGTTCTTC; CDR3aa: CASSLRGGSYNEQFF
j_gene: TRBJ1-2; abundance: -; d_gene: TRBD1; v_gene: TRBV7-9; CDR3nt: TGTGCCAGCAGCCGAAAACAGGGGGAAAGCTATGGCTACACCTTC; CDR3aa: CASSRKQGESYGYTF
j_gene: TRBJ2-1; abundance: -; d_gene: TRBD2; v_gene: TRBV18; CDR3nt: TGTGCCAGCTCACCCAGACTAGCGGGCGACTACAATGAGCAGTTCTTC; CDR3aa: CASSPRLAGDYNEQFF
j_gene: TRBJ2-7; abundance: -; d_gene: TRBD1; v_gene: TRBV9; CDR3nt: TGTGCCAGCAGCCCCTGGGACAGGGTAGGCTACGAGCAGTACTTC; CDR3aa: CASSPWDRVGYEQYF
j_gene: TRBJ2-6; abundance: -; d_gene: TRBD1; v_gene: TRBV29-1; CDR3nt: TGCAGCGTCCCCGGGACAGCCAGCTCTGGGGCCAACGTCCTGACTTTC; CDR3aa: CSVPGTASSGANVLTF
j_gene: TRBJ1-3; abundance: -; d_gene: -; v_gene: TRBV4-3; CDR3nt: TGCGCCAGCAGCCAAGGGCAGGCCTCTGGAAACACCATATATTTT; CDR3aa: CASSQGQASGNTIYF
j_gene: TRBJ1-2; abundance: -; d_gene: -; v_gene: TRBV7-6; CDR3nt: TGTGCCAGCAGCTTAACCCCTGGCCCAGGTACCTATGGCTACACCTTC; CDR3aa: CASSLTPGPGTYGYTF
j_gene: TRBJ2-7; abundance: -; d_gene: -; v_gene: TRBV6-6; CDR3nt: TGTGCCAGCAGTTACCCCACAGGGATTCCCTACGAGCAGTACTTC; CDR3aa: CASSYPTGIPYEQYF
j_gene: TRBJ1-2; abundance: -; d_gene: -; v_gene: TRBV30; CDR3nt: TGTGCCTGGAGGGGGGGGCCCACGCCCTACACCTTC; CDR3aa: CAWRGGPTPYTF
j_gene: TRBJ2-1; abundance: -; d_gene: TRBD2; v_gene: TRBV18; CDR3nt: TGTGCCAGCTCACCCCTAGCGGGAGACTACAATGAGCAGTTCTTC; CDR3aa: CASSPLAGDYNEQFF
j_gene: TRBJ2-5; abundance: -; d_gene: -; v_gene: TRBV5-4; CDR3nt: TGTGCCAGCACCCTAGACAGGGCGGGGGAGACCCAGTACTTC; CDR3aa: CASTLDRAGETQYF
j_gene: TRBJ2-5; abundance: -; d_gene: -; v_gene: TRBV18; CDR3nt: TGTGCCAGCTCACCACCGGGTCGACCACAGCTACAAGAGACCCAGTACTTC; CDR3aa: CASSPPGRPQLQETQYF
j_gene: TRBJ2-7; abundance: -; d_gene: TRBD1; v_gene: TRBV6-1; CDR3nt: TGTGCCAGCAGGAGAGACAGGGCGGGCGACGAGCAGTACTTC; CDR3aa: CASRRDRAGDEQYF
j_gene: TRBJ2-5; abundance: few; d_gene: -; v_gene: TRBV4-3; CDR3nt: TGCGCCAGCAGCCAAGATATGGGGACTCTGGAGACCCAGTACTTC; CDR3aa: CASSQDMGTLETQYF
j_gene: TRBJ2-7; abundance: -; d_gene: -; v_gene: TRBV25-1; CDR3nt: TGTGCCAGCAGTGATGGGGCCTCCTACGAGCAGTACTTC; CDR3aa: CASSDGASYEQYF
j_gene: TRBJ2-7; abundance: -; d_gene: TRBD1; v_gene: TRBV11-2; CDR3nt: TGTGCCAGCAGAAGGGACAGGGGCTCCTACGAGCAGTACTTC; CDR3aa: CASRRDRGSYEQYF
j_gene: TRBJ2-7; abundance: -; d_gene: TRBD2; v_gene: TRBV7-2; CDR3nt: TGTGCCAGCAGCTTAGGGACTAGCGTCCACGAGCAGTACTTC; CDR3aa: CASSLGTSVHEQYF
j_gene: TRBJ2-5; abundance: once; d_gene: TRBD1; v_gene: TRBV11-1; CDR3nt: TGTGCCAGCAGCTCCCCACAGGGGACACTCCCCGAGACCCAGTACTTC; CDR3aa: CASSSPQGTLPETQYF
j_gene: TRBJ2-7; abundance: -; d_gene: -; v_gene: TRBV10-3; CDR3nt: TGTGCCATCAGTGAGTCGGGGCAGGGGAGCCCCTACGAGCAGTACTTC; CDR3aa: CAISESGQGSPYEQYF
j_gene: TRBJ2-1; abundance: few; d_gene: TRBD2; v_gene: TRBV19; CDR3nt: TGTGCCAGTAGCTTCTTTAGCGGGGGCTCCTACAATGAGCAGTTCTTC; CDR3aa: CASSFFSGGSYNEQFF
j_gene: TRBJ2-7; abundance: -; d_gene: -; v_gene: TRBV28; CDR3nt: TGTGCCAGCAACCAGGGAAGAGTCTCCTACGAGCAGTACTTC; CDR3aa: CASNQGRVSYEQYF
j_gene: TRBJ2-1; abundance: -; d_gene: -; v_gene: TRBV5-1; CDR3nt: TGCGCCAGCAGAACTGGGGGGGGCAAGTACAATGAGCAGTTCTTC; CDR3aa: CASRTGGGKYNEQFF
j_gene: TRBJ2-7; abundance: -; d_gene: TRBD1; v_gene: TRBV10-3; CDR3nt: TGTGCCGGCGGGACAGGTCTCAGCTCCTACGAGCAGTACTTC; CDR3aa: CAGGTGLSSYEQYF
j_gene: TRBJ2-5; abundance: -; d_gene: TRBD2; v_gene: TRBV28; CDR3nt: TGTGCGGGGCGGGGGACCAACCAAGAGACCCAGTACTTC; CDR3aa: CAGRGTNQETQYF
j_gene: TRBJ2-2; abundance: -; d_gene: -; v_gene: TRBV18; CDR3nt: TGTGCCAGCTCACCAGGGCCTAACACCGGGGAGCTGTTTTTT; CDR3aa: CASSPGPNTGELFF
j_gene: TRBJ1-5; abundance: -; d_gene: -; v_gene: TRBV7-9; CDR3nt: TGTGCCAGCAGCCCGCCCGGGGGAATGGGTCAGCCCCAGCATTTT; CDR3aa: CASSPPGGMGQPQHF
j_gene: TRBJ2-3; abundance: -; d_gene: -; v_gene: TRBV14; CDR3nt: TGTGCCAGCAGCCACCCGGGGGACACAGATACGCAGTATTTT; CDR3aa: CASSHPGDTDTQYF
j_gene: TRBJ1-1; abundance: -; d_gene: -; v_gene: TRBV11-1; CDR3nt: TGTGCCAGCAGCCCTAGCCCCTGGGGGGGCACTGAAGCTTTCTTT; CDR3aa: CASSPSPWGGTEAFF
j_gene: TRBJ1-1; abundance: once; d_gene: TRBD1; v_gene: TRBV7-2; CDR3nt: TGTGCCAGCAACCCAGGGGGACTGAACACTGAAGCTTTCTTT; CDR3aa: CASNPGGLNTEAFF
j_gene: TRBJ1-4; abundance: -; d_gene: TRBD1; v_gene: TRBV7-2; CDR3nt: TGTGCCAGCAGCCCACGACAGGGTTCCTATTCCGGGAAACTGTTTTTT; CDR3aa: CASSPRQGSYSGKLFF
j_gene: TRBJ2-3; abundance: -; d_gene: TRBD2; v_gene: TRBV4-1; CDR3nt: TGCGCCAGCAGCCAACAGGGTAGCGGGGCCGGCACAGATACGCAGTATTTT; CDR3aa: CASSQQGSGAGTDTQYF
j_gene: TRBJ2-5; abundance: -; d_gene: -; v_gene: TRBV13; CDR3nt: TGTGCCAGCAGCTTAGCGTGGCAGGGGGAGGTGGAGACCCAGTACTTC; CDR3aa: CASSLAWQGEVETQYF
j_gene: TRBJ1-1; abundance: once; d_gene: TRBD1; v_gene: TRBV7-9; CDR3nt: TGTGCCAGCAGCTTAGTCCCCGGGACAGGCTATAACACTGAAGCTTTCTTT; CDR3aa: CASSLVPGTGYNTEAFF
j_gene: TRBJ1-2; abundance: -; d_gene: -; v_gene: TRBV5-6; CDR3nt: TGTGCCAGCAGCCCGACAGGCCTCGGCTACACCTTC; CDR3aa: CASSPTGLGYTF
j_gene: TRBJ1-1; abundance: -; d_gene: -; v_gene: TRBV6-6; CDR3nt: TGTGCCAGCAGTCCCCGTGGGGACTCGGCTTTCTTT; CDR3aa: CASSPRGDSAFF
j_gene: TRBJ2-3; abundance: -; d_gene: TRBD1; v_gene: TRBV10-1; CDR3nt: TGCGCCAGCAGTGATCAGGGGGCGATCACAGATACGCAGTATTTT; CDR3aa: CASSDQGAITDTQYF
j_gene: TRBJ2-5; abundance: -; d_gene: -; v_gene: TRBV7-2; CDR3nt: TGTGCCAGCAGCTCGGACTGGTCGACCCAGTACTTC; CDR3aa: CASSSDWSTQYF
j_gene: TRBJ1-5; abundance: -; d_gene: -; v_gene: TRBV19; CDR3nt: TGTGCCAGTAGTATTGGCGGGGCGGGGAATCAGCCCCAGCATTTT; CDR3aa: CASSIGGAGNQPQHF
j_gene: TRBJ1-5; abundance: -; d_gene: -; v_gene: TRBV19; CDR3nt: TGTGCCAGTAGTGGTACGTGGAGATCTAGCAATCAGCCCCAGCATTTT; CDR3aa: CASSGTWRSSNQPQHF
j_gene: TRBJ1-2; abundance: -; d_gene: -; v_gene: TRBV7-9; CDR3nt: TGTGCCAGCAGCTATGGGGGGTACTATGGCTACACCTTC; CDR3aa: CASSYGGYYGYTF
j_gene: TRBJ2-7; abundance: -; d_gene: TRBD1; v_gene: TRBV7-2; CDR3nt: TGTGCCAGCAGCAAAGTACAGGGGGCTTACGAGCAGTACTTC; CDR3aa: CASSKVQGAYEQYF
j_gene: TRBJ2-7; abundance: -; d_gene: TRBD1; v_gene: TRBV7-9; CDR3nt: TGTGCCAGCAGCTGGGGACAGAACTACGAGCAGTACTTC; CDR3aa: CASSWGQNYEQYF
j_gene: TRBJ1-5; abundance: -; d_gene: -; v_gene: TRBV12-1; CDR3nt: TGTGCCAGCAGCCCCCGACAGGGGGCTCAGCCCCAGCATTTT; CDR3aa: CASSPRQGAQPQHF
j_gene: TRBJ2-7; abundance: -; d_gene: TRBD2; v_gene: TRBV28; CDR3nt: TGTGCCAGCAGTTCGACTAGCGGAGGGGGGTACGAGCAGTACTTC; CDR3aa: CASSSTSGGGYEQYF
j_gene: TRBJ2-5; abundance: -; d_gene: -; v_gene: TRBV7-9; CDR3nt: TGTGCCAGCAGCGCTATAGGATGGCGGGAAGGCGCCCGAAAAGAGACCCAGTACTTC; CDR3aa: CASSAIGWREGARKETQYF
j_gene: TRBJ2-5; abundance: -; d_gene: -; v_gene: TRBV5-1; CDR3nt: TGCGCCAGCAGCTCGGAAGGGGCCAGTTCAGGGGAGACCCAGTACTTC; CDR3aa: CASSSEGASSGETQYF
j_gene: TRBJ1-4; abundance: -; d_gene: -; v_gene: TRBV18; CDR3nt: TGTGCCAGCTCCCAATTGGCGGGCTCTCCTAATGAAAAACTGTTTTTT; CDR3aa: CASSQLAGSPNEKLFF
j_gene: TRBJ2-3; abundance: -; d_gene: -; v_gene: TRBV7-9; CDR3nt: TGTGCCAGCAGCTACGAACTCACAGATACGCAGTATTTT; CDR3aa: CASSYELTDTQYF
j_gene: TRBJ2-7; abundance: -; d_gene: TRBD1; v_gene: TRBV28; CDR3nt: TGTGCCAGCAGTCCAATGGACAGGGGAGGCCTTTACGAGCAGTACTTC; CDR3aa: CASSPMDRGGLYEQYF